These 8 T cell receptor beta chains share one sample of origin, sequenced in a study of blood T cell repertoires in COVID-19. Repertoires were generated with immunoSEQ multiplex PCR, while TCRdb's copy carries only in-frame clones and drops some. This table holds over 150,000 clones, over 70% found once. What was sequenced was peripheral blood. All receptors derive from a man aged 65 to 79 with acute or convalescent COVID-19.

The chain recombines TRBV6-2 or TRBV6-3 with TRBJ1-4, with 7 positions matching TRBD1. The CDR3 is made up of 14 amino acids. V gave up 5 bases and J gave up 7 bases; unmatched junction bases: 7. Germline V lookup: CDR1 MNHEY, CDR2 SVGEGT. The CDR3 DNA is TGTGCCAGCAGTCGACAGGGAGGAGTTGAAAAACTGTTTTTT. Protein: CASSRQGGVEKLFF.

The chain couples TRBV2 to TRBJ1-2; D not certain. The germline V and J ends were trimmed by 4 bases and 7 bases, with 10 bases remaining between them. This CDR3 has 12 residues. Per germline, CDR1 SNHLY and CDR2 FYNNEI. The CDR3 bases are TGTGCCAGCAGTGCGGAGGGCGGTGGCTACACCTTC. Protein product: CASSAEGGGYTF.

The sample holds a few counts of this clone. The chain uses TRBV7-9 and TRBJ2-3; maybe TRBD2 (6 bases). Trimming stripped 6 bases from V and 2 bases from J, with 15 bases between. The CDR3 runs to 15 residues. CDR1 is SEHNR, CDR2 FQNEAQ, per germline (reference sequence). This CDR3 reads CASSFGTLPTDTQYF. The CDR3 DNA reads as TGTGCCAGCAGTTTTGGGACTTTACCCACAGATACGCAGTATTTT.

This chain connects TRBV28 to TRBJ2-3; 10 bases are shared with TRBD2. With 7 bases clipped from V and 4 bases from J, the junction kept 8 bases outside the gene matches. Germline lookup yields CDR1 MDHEN and CDR2 SYDVKM. The CDR3 runs to 15 residues. The CDR3 DNA sequence: TGTGCCAGCATTGCTAGCGGGAGAAACCCAGATACGCAGTATTTT. Translating gives CASIASGRNPDTQYF.

The chain carries TRBV11-3 and TRBJ2-5, with TRBD1 as a possible D gene (5 bases). Germline-derived CDR1 and CDR2 are SGHNT and YENEEA. The V end lost 1 base, the J end lost 1 base, and 16 bases lay between the germline ends. The CDR3 is 17 amino acids. CDR3 DNA: TGTGCCAGCAGCTTAGGGCTGGGGCGAAGAATCCAAGAGACCCAGTACTTC. Translated, it gives CASSLGLGRRIQETQYF.

This rearrangement joins TRBV14 to TRBJ2-1, with a weak D call TRBD2 (5 bases). The CDR3 extends over 15 amino acids. Trimming shortened V by 1 base and J by 13 bases, and 20 bases separated the two germline ends. Germline CDR1 and CDR2: SGHDN and FVKESK. CDR3 in amino acids: CASSQAAGGAVEQFF. The CDR3 DNA sequence: TGTGCCAGCAGCCAAGCGGCAGGAGGCGCCGTGGAACAGTTCTTC.

The genes are TRBV7-9 and TRBJ2-5; D may be TRBD2 (6 bases). The CDR3 spans 14 residues. Trimming stripped 5 bases from V and 3 bases from J, with 13 bases between. CDR1 and CDR2 (germline): SEHNR, FQNEAQ (reference sequence). In DNA, the CDR3 is TGTGCCAGCAGCCGAGGGACTGGGAAAGAGACCCAGTACTTC. Translated, it gives CASSRGTGKETQYF.

In DNA, the CDR3 is TGTGCCAGCAGCACGAGGCAGGGACTAGCGGGAGGGTCGGGCACAGATACGCAGTATTTT. This gives the protein CASSTRQGLAGGSGTDTQYF. The chain has TRBV9 and TRBJ2-3, with 16 bases matching TRBD2. Germline CDR1 and CDR2: SGDLS and YYNGEE. J gave up 1 base and V 4 bases, and 12 bases lay outside the gene matches. The CDR3 extends over 20 amino acids.